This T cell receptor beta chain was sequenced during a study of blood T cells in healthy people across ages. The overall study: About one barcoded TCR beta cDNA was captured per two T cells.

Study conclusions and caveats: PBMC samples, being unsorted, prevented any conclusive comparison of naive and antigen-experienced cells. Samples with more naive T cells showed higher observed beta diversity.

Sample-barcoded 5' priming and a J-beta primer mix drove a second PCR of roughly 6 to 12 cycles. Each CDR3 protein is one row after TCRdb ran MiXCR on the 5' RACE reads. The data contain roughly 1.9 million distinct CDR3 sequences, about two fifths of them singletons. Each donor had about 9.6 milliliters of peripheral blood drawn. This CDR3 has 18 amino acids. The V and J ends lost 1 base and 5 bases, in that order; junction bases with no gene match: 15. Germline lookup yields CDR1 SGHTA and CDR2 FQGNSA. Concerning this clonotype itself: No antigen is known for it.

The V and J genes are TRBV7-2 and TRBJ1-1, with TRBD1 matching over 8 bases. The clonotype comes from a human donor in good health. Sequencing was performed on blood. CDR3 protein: CASSLVGAGTGLFTEAFF. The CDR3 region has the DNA TGTGCCAGCAGCTTAGTCGGGGCTGGGACAGGCCTTTTTACTGAAGCTTTCTTT.